These T cell receptor beta chains were read from a single sample in a study of immune characteristics of hereditary and idiopathic chronic pancreatitis. TCRdb keeps only in-frame clones here, not all; method: immunoSEQ multiplex PCR. Altogether over 350 clones are present, about 71% being singletons, with the ten largest covering about 47%. The source material was pancreas tissue. Every receptor here comes from a human donor who was a deceased organ donor serving as a healthy control. Each CDR3 is given with its conserved first and last residue. The D gene is left open where the match is weak. The size entry is marked missing in some rows and otherwise reads once, few, many or a size class.

v_call: TRBV19
clone_size: NA
d_call: TRBD1
j_call: TRBJ1-2
cdr3_nt: TGTGCCAGTAGTTGGGACAGGGCGAGCCTTAACTATGGCTACACCTTC
cdr3_aa: CASSWDRASLNYGYTF

v_call: TRBV29-1
clone_size: NA
d_call: NA
j_call: TRBJ2-1
cdr3_nt: TGCAGCGTTGAAGATCCGGCCAGGGTGACCTACAATGAGCAGTTCTTC
cdr3_aa: CSVEDPARVTYNEQFF

v_call: TRBV5-1
clone_size: few
d_call: NA
j_call: TRBJ1-1
cdr3_nt: TGCGCCAGCAGCTTGGAGCACGTGAACACTGAAGCTTTCTTT
cdr3_aa: CASSLEHVNTEAFF

v_call: TRBV7-6
clone_size: NA
d_call: NA
j_call: TRBJ2-1
cdr3_nt: TGTGCCAGCAGCTTAGAGGCAGGGAGCTCCTACAATGAGCAGTTCTTC
cdr3_aa: CASSLEAGSSYNEQFF

v_call: TRBV29-1
clone_size: few
d_call: TRBD1
j_call: TRBJ2-7
cdr3_nt: TGCAGCGCACGGGACAGTCCCAGCTCCTACGAGCAGTACTTC
cdr3_aa: CSARDSPSSYEQYF

v_call: TRBV10-2
clone_size: few
d_call: NA
j_call: TRBJ2-7
cdr3_nt: TGCGCCAGCAGTGAGTCCACAGGGTACTCCTACGAGCAGTACTTC
cdr3_aa: CASSESTGYSYEQYF

v_call: TRBV19
clone_size: NA
d_call: TRBD1
j_call: TRBJ2-7
cdr3_nt: TGTGCCAGTAGTGTAGGAACAGGGGGGTACGAGCAGTACTTC
cdr3_aa: CASSVGTGGYEQYF

v_call: TRBV7-9
clone_size: NA
d_call: NA
j_call: TRBJ2-3
cdr3_nt: TGTGCCAGCAGCGAAGTCTCTAGCACAGATACGCAGTATTTT
cdr3_aa: CASSEVSSTDTQYF

v_call: TRBV27
clone_size: NA
d_call: NA
j_call: TRBJ2-5
cdr3_nt: TGTGCCAGCAGTTTAAAGTTCGGGGGCACCTACCAAGAGACCCAGTACTTC
cdr3_aa: CASSLKFGGTYQETQYF

v_call: TRBV6-5
clone_size: once
d_call: NA
j_call: TRBJ2-7
cdr3_nt: TGTGCCAGCAGTAGAGAAGAGGACAGCTACGAGCAGTACTTC
cdr3_aa: CASSREEDSYEQYF

v_call: TRBV5-5
clone_size: NA
d_call: NA
j_call: TRBJ2-7
cdr3_nt: TGTGCCAGCAGCTTGGCGTTCGGGAGCTCCTACGAGCAGTACTTC
cdr3_aa: CASSLAFGSSYEQYF

v_call: TRBV7-8
clone_size: few
d_call: NA
j_call: TRBJ2-7
cdr3_nt: TGTGCCAGCAGCTTAGAGAAAGGACACCTGAGCGAGCAGTACTTC
cdr3_aa: CASSLEKGHLSEQYF

v_call: TRBV19
clone_size: large
d_call: TRBD2
j_call: TRBJ2-1
cdr3_nt: TGTGCCAGTAGTATAGATATAGCGGGGGGTGTCTACAATGAGCAGTTCTTC
cdr3_aa: CASSIDIAGGVYNEQFF

v_call: TRBV5-1
clone_size: NA
d_call: NA
j_call: TRBJ2-7
cdr3_nt: TGCGCCAGCAGCTCAGGCCCGGGGACACTGCACTACGAGCAGTACTTC
cdr3_aa: CASSSGPGTLHYEQYF

v_call: TRBV2
clone_size: NA
d_call: NA
j_call: TRBJ2-2
cdr3_nt: TGTGCCAGCAGTGAGAATACCGTCCCCACCGGGGAGCTGTTTTTT
cdr3_aa: CASSENTVPTGELFF

v_call: TRBV21-1
clone_size: NA
d_call: NA
j_call: TRBJ1-1
cdr3_nt: TGTGCCAGCAACGAAACAGGGGGCCGTACTGCTTTCTTT
cdr3_aa: CASNETGGRTAFF

v_call: TRBV2
clone_size: NA
d_call: NA
j_call: TRBJ1-5
cdr3_nt: TGTGCCAGCAGGCCGGATGATCTCCTGAATCAGCCCCAGCATTTT
cdr3_aa: CASRPDDLLNQPQHF

v_call: TRBV9
clone_size: few
d_call: NA
j_call: TRBJ2-1
cdr3_nt: TGTGCCAGCAGCGTAGAGGGGGTGCATAGCAATGAGCAGTTCTTC
cdr3_aa: CASSVEGVHSNEQFF

v_call: TRBV9
clone_size: NA
d_call: NA
j_call: TRBJ2-7
cdr3_nt: TGTGCCAGCAGCCAGGGTACCTACGAGCAGTACTTC
cdr3_aa: CASSQGTYEQYF

v_call: TRBV12-3/TRBV12-4
clone_size: NA
d_call: NA
j_call: TRBJ1-1
cdr3_nt: TGTGCCAGCGGTAGGTTATCCACTGAAGCTTTCTTT
cdr3_aa: CASGRLSTEAFF

v_call: TRBV5-6
clone_size: NA
d_call: TRBD1
j_call: TRBJ2-2
cdr3_nt: TGTGCCAGCAGCCCCCTTCGGGGACAGGGGGACACCGGGGAGCTGTTTTTT
cdr3_aa: CASSPLRGQGDTGELFF

v_call: TRBV28
clone_size: once
d_call: NA
j_call: TRBJ2-3
cdr3_nt: TGTGCCAGCAGTTTAGGAGGGCGGGCAGATACGCAGTATTTT
cdr3_aa: CASSLGGRADTQYF

v_call: TRBV19
clone_size: NA
d_call: NA
j_call: TRBJ1-2
cdr3_nt: TGTGCCAGTAGTATGTATGGGGGGCCCGGCTATGGCTACACCTTC
cdr3_aa: CASSMYGGPGYGYTF

v_call: TRBV7-3
clone_size: NA
d_call: NA
j_call: TRBJ2-7
cdr3_nt: TGTGCCAGCAGCTTAGAGGTCAACTCCTACGAGCAGTACTTC
cdr3_aa: CASSLEVNSYEQYF

v_call: TRBV29-1
clone_size: NA
d_call: NA
j_call: TRBJ2-1
cdr3_nt: TGCAGCGTTGAAGGTTTCCGACGGACGAGCTCCTACAATGAGCAGTTCTTC
cdr3_aa: CSVEGFRRTSSYNEQFF

v_call: TRBV10-1
clone_size: NA
d_call: NA
j_call: TRBJ2-1
cdr3_nt: TGCGCCAACAAAAACAATGAGCAGTTCTTC
cdr3_aa: CANKNNEQFF

v_call: TRBV13
clone_size: few
d_call: TRBD1
j_call: TRBJ2-7
cdr3_nt: TGTGCCAGCAGCTCGTCGGACAGGGACTACGAGCAGTACTTC
cdr3_aa: CASSSSDRDYEQYF

v_call: TRBV9
clone_size: NA
d_call: TRBD1
j_call: TRBJ1-2
cdr3_nt: TGTGCCAGCAGCGTAGATGACAGGGGCCACTATGGCTACACCTTC
cdr3_aa: CASSVDDRGHYGYTF

v_call: TRBV29-1
clone_size: NA
d_call: NA
j_call: TRBJ1-2
cdr3_nt: TGCAGCGTAGGTGAATCTGGCTATGGCTACACCTTC
cdr3_aa: CSVGESGYGYTF